These 22 T cell receptor beta chains were all obtained from the same sample, sequenced in a study of T cell repertoires in cytomegalovirus infection. TCRdb re-called the reads with MiXCR, one entry per CDR3 protein. Among approximately 730,000 distinct CDR3 sequences listed, 25% to 35% were seen once. Their cognate antigens are unknown. Sequencing was performed on cultured CD8+ T cells from PBMCs, taken from culture after CMV antigen stimulation. The receptors were gathered from a human donor in good health (CMV status not recorded). Some clones in this sample may be carry-over from other donors' samples.

The chain has TRBV20-1 and TRBJ2-4; D is uncertain. The V gene's germline CDR1 is DFQATT and CDR2 SNEGSKA (reference sequence). This CDR3 contains 13 residues. V shed 7 bases and J shed 0 bases, with 10 bases lying between them. The CDR3 protein is CSGRTIAKNIQYF. CDR3 nucleotides: TGCAGTGGCCGGACGATAGCCAAAAACATTCAGTACTTC.

CDR3 sequence (DNA): TGTGCCAGCAGCTTAGACAGAGTAAATCCTAATTCACCCCTCCACTTT. Its protein product is CASSLDRVNPNSPLHF. The gene calls are TRBV7-3 and TRBJ1-6; D perhaps matches TRBD1 (5 bases). The germline V and J ends were trimmed by 2 bases and 6 bases, with 14 bases remaining between them. Germline CDR1 reads SGHTA; CDR2 reads FQGTGA. The CDR3 sequence is 16 residues long.

The chain carries TRBV5-5 and TRBJ2-1, with 8 positions matching TRBD1. The junction had 6 bases not matched to a gene; V was cut back by 4 bases and J by 3 bases. Germline V gives CDR1 SGHKS, CDR2 YYEKEE (reference sequence). This CDR3 spans 15 amino acids. CDR3 nucleotides: TGTGCCAGCAGCACCGACAGGGGAGGCTACAATGAGCAGTTCTTC. Its translation: CASSTDRGGYNEQFF.

This clonotype has ten or more counts. The chain couples TRBV7-8 to TRBJ1-1, with D possibly being TRBD1 (5 bases). Per germline, CDR1 SGHVS and CDR2 FQNEAQ. The CDR3 consists of 14 residues. Deletions cut 5 bases from V and 1 base from J, with 11 bases between. CDR3 bases: TGTGCCAGCAGCCGAGGGGCAGGGAACACTGAAGCTTTCTTT. Its translation is CASSRGAGNTEAFF.

The J gene is TRBJ1-4, the V gene TRBV5-1; D gene ambiguous. CDR3 length equals 15 residues. V was trimmed by 0 bases and J by 0 bases, leaving 6 bases between them. In germline, CDR1 is SGHRS, CDR2 YFSETQ. Here the CDR3 DNA reads TGCGCCAGCAGCTTGGCTTTTGCAACTAATGAAAAACTGTTTTTT. This encodes CASSLAFATNEKLFF.

Only a few counts were recorded for this clonotype. J is TRBJ2-4 and V is TRBV29-1; perhaps TRBD1 as D (6 bases). Trimming left V 1 base short and J 9 bases short, with 19 bases between. The CDR3 totals 15 residues. Germline CDR1 SQVTM, CDR2 ANQGSEA. CDR3 protein: CSVEGDNNWGVIQYF. For the CDR3, the DNA is TGCAGCGTTGAAGGGGACAATAATTGGGGCGTCATTCAGTACTTC.

This clonotype was observed a handful of times. The chain has TRBV29-1 and TRBJ2-2; D might be TRBD1 or TRBD2, each matching 5 bases. The CDR3 runs to 14 residues. Germline loops: CDR1 SQVTM, CDR2 ANQGSEA. The V gene lost 6 bases and the J gene lost 4 bases, with 15 bases spanning the gap. The CDR3 DNA is TGCAGCGTAGAGAAGTGGGGGACCACCGGGGAGCTGTTTTTT. Its translation is CSVEKWGTTGELFF.

The V gene is TRBV9, the J gene TRBJ2-6; a weak D match, TRBD1 (5 bases). Germline V gene sequence: CDR1 SGDLS, CDR2 YYNGEE. There are 16 residues in the CDR3. Trimming shortened V by 7 bases and J by 2 bases, and 16 bases separated the two germline ends. This CDR3 reads CASRGPGNTGANVLTF. The CDR3 nucleotides read TGTGCCAGCCGCGGACCAGGGAACACTGGGGCCAACGTCCTGACTTTC.

This clonotype was found a few times. The rearrangement uses TRBV28 and TRBJ2-7; weak D call: TRBD1 (6 bases). Germline CDR1 is MDHEN and CDR2 is SYDVKM. The CDR3 loop spans 18 amino acids. The V and J ends lost 5 bases and 0 bases respectively, with 23 bases between them. The CDR3 sequence is CASSAGLQGSGDSYEQYV. The CDR3 nucleotides are TGTGCCAGCAGTGCAGGACTCCAGGGGAGCGGTGACTCCTACGAGCAGTACGTC.

This clonotype has a handful of counts. The chain links TRBV7-6 to TRBJ2-7; possible D gene TRBD1, 6 bases. Germline values: CDR1 SGHVS, CDR2 FNYEAQ. This CDR3 spans 14 amino acids. V shed 6 bases and J shed 2 bases, with 14 bases lying between them. The CDR3 DNA is TGTGCCAGCAGTAGTACAGGGAAGGCCTACGAGCAGTACTTC. Translated: CASSSTGKAYEQYF. The whole variable domain, remainder taken from reference TRBV7-6 and TRBJ2-7, is GAGVSQSPRYKVTKRGQDVALRCDPISGHVSLYWYRQALGQGPEFLTYFNYEAQQDKSGLPNDRFSAERPEGSISTLTIQRTEQRDSAMYRCASSSTGKAYEQYFGPGTRLTVT.

In its sample, this clonotype was seen a few times. This chain joins TRBV7-6 and TRBJ2-7; 8 nucleotides match TRBD2. This CDR3 has 17 amino acids. Germline values: CDR1 SGHVS, CDR2 FNYEAQ. J was trimmed by 2 bases and V by 1 base; bases with no gene match: 10. The CDR3 DNA follows: TGTGCCAGCAGCTTAGAAGTGGGGGGACTAGTCCCCTACGAGCAGTACTTC. This translates into CASSLEVGGLVPYEQYF.

The V gene is TRBV27, the J gene TRBJ2-7; the match to TRBD1 covers 8 bases. This CDR3 comprises 14 residues. V lost 5 bases and J lost 5; bases outside the gene matches: 8. Germline-derived CDR1 and CDR2 are MNHEY and SMNVEV (reference sequence). In DNA, the CDR3 is TGTGCCAGCAGTCCCGGACAGGGAAGTCACGAGCAGTACGTC. This sequence encodes CASSPGQGSHEQYV.

This clonotype was seen a handful of times. This chain uses TRBV12-3 or TRBV12-4 with TRBJ2-3; no clear D gene. Between the trimmed V and J ends, which lost 3 bases and 7 bases, there was a span of 8 bases. The CDR3 sequence is 12 residues long. This CDR3 is CASSFYDYTQYF. The CDR3 nucleotides read TGTGCCAGCAGTTTTTATGATTATACGCAGTATTTT.

The chain couples TRBV5-5 to TRBJ2-1; 10 bases line up with TRBD2. The CDR3 consists of 17 residues. Germline CDR1 is SGHKS and CDR2 is YYEKEE (reference sequence). Trimming removed 0 bases from V and 1 base from J; junction bases left unmatched: 4. This CDR3 is CASSLEGSGGSYNEQFF. The CDR3 DNA is TGTGCCAGCAGCTTGGAGGGTAGCGGGGGGTCCTACAATGAGCAGTTCTTC.

This clonotype was found a few times. This chain links TRBV24-1 with TRBJ2-2, with 9 bases aligning to TRBD1. V lost 3 bases, J lost 4 bases, and 5 bases stayed unmatched. Germline CDR1 reads KGHDR; CDR2 reads SFDVKD. This CDR3 comprises 16 residues. CDR3 sequence (DNA): TGTGCCACCAGTGATGTGGACAGGGGAAGCACCGGGGAGCTGTTTTTT. Translated: CATSDVDRGSTGELFF.

The gene calls are TRBV9 and TRBJ1-3, with D perhaps TRBD1 (6 bases). With 3 bases removed from V and 0 bases from J, the gap between germline ends came to 10 bases. The CDR3 extends over 15 amino acids. Germline V gene sequence: CDR1 SGDLS, CDR2 YYNGEE. CDR3 in amino acids: CASSGGADSGNTIYF. The CDR3 DNA follows: TGTGCCAGCAGCGGGGGGGCCGACTCTGGAAACACCATATATTTT. Variable domain in full (rest from reference TRBV9 and TRBJ1-3): DSGVTQTPKHLITATGQRVTLRCSPRSGDLSVYWYQQSLDQGLQFLIQYYNGEERAKGNILERFSAQQFPDLHSELNLSSLELGDSALYFCASSGGADSGNTIYFGEGSWLTVV.

The chain has TRBV24-1 and TRBJ2-1; D is undetermined. This CDR3 has 13 amino acids. V was cut by 5 bases and J by 3 bases, with 7 bases left in between. CDR1 and CDR2 (germline): KGHDR, SFDVKD. As DNA, the CDR3 is TGTGCCACCAGTGGAGCAGGCTACAATGAGCAGTTCTTC. Amino acid sequence: CATSGAGYNEQFF.

V gene TRBV4-1 combines with J gene TRBJ1-6; D perhaps matches TRBD1 (6 bases). Germline lookup yields CDR1 MGHRA and CDR2 YSYEKL. This CDR3 is built from 18 residues. V lost 0 bases and J lost 10, with 22 bases in between. CDR3 nucleotide sequence: TGCGCCAGCAGCCAAGAAGTCGGGTCGCCGGGGGCTTACTCACCCCTCCACTTT. This translates into CASSQEVGSPGAYSPLHF.

This clonotype was recorded at least ten times. The chain carries TRBV6-2 or TRBV6-3 and TRBJ1-5; 9 bases line up with TRBD1. CDR1 is MNHEY, CDR2 SVGEGT, per germline. The CDR3 is made up of 16 amino acids. With 5 bases clipped from V and 3 bases from J, the junction kept 8 bases outside the gene matches. The CDR3 loop is CASSTPGQGNNQPQHF. The CDR3 DNA follows: TGTGCCAGCAGTACCCCGGGACAGGGCAACAATCAGCCCCAGCATTTT.

This sequence joins TRBV7-6 and TRBJ2-7, with D possibly called TRBD1 or TRBD2 (5 bases each). The germline V and J ends were trimmed by 1 base and 7 bases, with 17 bases remaining between them. The CDR3 sequence is 15 residues long. CDR1 and CDR2 (germline): SGHVS, FNYEAQ. The CDR3 reads CASSLVTGRAGEQYF. DNA for the CDR3: TGTGCCAGCAGCTTAGTTACGGGGCGTGCTGGGGAGCAGTACTTC.

This clonotype was seen ten or more times. The genes are TRBV7-6 and TRBJ1-2; 9 bases match TRBD1. The CDR3 spans 15 residues. V lost 5 bases to trimming and J lost 6 bases; unmatched junction nucleotides: 10. The germline gives CDR1 SGHVS, CDR2 FNYEAQ. The CDR3 here is CASSTSGTGIDGYTF. The CDR3 nucleotides read TGTGCCAGCAGCACTTCCGGGACAGGGATCGATGGCTACACCTTC.

The chain combines TRBV12-3 or TRBV12-4 with TRBJ2-7, with D perhaps matching TRBD1 (6 bases). The ends were cut back, 4 bases at V and 1 base at J, with 14 bases in the middle. This CDR3 is 15 amino acids long. The CDR3 DNA reads TGTGCCAGCAGTTCCCCTAAAGGGGGATCCTACGAGCAGTACTTC. Translating gives CASSSPKGGSYEQYF.